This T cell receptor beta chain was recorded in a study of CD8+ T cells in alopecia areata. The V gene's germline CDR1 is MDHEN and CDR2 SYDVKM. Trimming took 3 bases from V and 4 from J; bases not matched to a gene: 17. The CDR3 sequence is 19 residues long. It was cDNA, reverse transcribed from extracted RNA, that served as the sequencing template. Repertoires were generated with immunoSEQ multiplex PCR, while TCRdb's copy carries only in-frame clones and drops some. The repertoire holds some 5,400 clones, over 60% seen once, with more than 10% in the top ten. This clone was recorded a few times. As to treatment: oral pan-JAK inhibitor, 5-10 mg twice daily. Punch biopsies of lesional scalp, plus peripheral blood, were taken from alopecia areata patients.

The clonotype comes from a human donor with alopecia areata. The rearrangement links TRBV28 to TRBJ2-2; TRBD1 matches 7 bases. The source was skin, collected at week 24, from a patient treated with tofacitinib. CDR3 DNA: TGTGCCAGCAGTTTCCCTTACGAAGGGGGCGAAAGGGGCACCGGGGAGCTGTTTTTT. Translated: CASSFPYEGGERGTGELFF. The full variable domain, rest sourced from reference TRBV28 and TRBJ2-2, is DVKVTQSSRYLVKRTGEKVFLECVQDMDHENMFWYRQDPGLGLRLIYFSYDVKMKEKGDIPEGYSVSREKKERFSLILESASTNQTSMYLCASSFPYEGGERGTGELFFGEGSRLTVL.